This T cell receptor beta chain was captured in a study of blood T cells in healthy people across ages. Findings and caveats of the study: Getting older went along with TCR beta diversity per million T cells dropping roughly linearly.

Germline V gene sequence: CDR1 DFQATT, CDR2 SNEGSKA (reference sequence). Between the trimmed V and J ends, which lost 0 bases and 6 bases, there was a span of 15 bases. The CDR3 contains 15 residues. A second roughly 7 to 12 cycle PCR used barcoded and J-beta primers. One entry per CDR3 protein results from TCRdb running MiXCR on the 5' RACE reads. The sample consists of about a million distinct CDR3 sequences, 48% of them appearing once. This clonotype was seen more than once but under ten times. Its cognate antigen is unknown. This TCR was sampled from a young man in good health. J is TRBJ1-5 and V is TRBV20-1; possibly TRBD1 for D (6 bases). What was sequenced was blood. In nucleotides, the CDR3 is TGCAGTGCTAGAGAAAGCCTGGGGGCAGCTCAGCCCCAGCATTTT. It translates to CSARESLGAAQPQHF.